This T cell receptor beta chain was sequenced in a study of metastatic and nonmetastatic thyroid tumors. V gave up 2 bases and J gave up 2 bases, with 13 bases separating them. Germline CDR1 KGHSH, CDR2 LQKENI. The CDR3 is 15 residues long. All patients were treatment-naive before thyroid surgery. TCRdb redid the clone calls on the PCR reads using MiXCR. The data contain about 32,000 clones, around 25% of them singletons. The TCR originated in a female donor with papillary thyroid cancer or a benign thyroid nodule (not recorded which). Some clones in this sample may be carry-over from other donors' samples. The chain couples TRBV18 to TRBJ2-7, with D perhaps TRBD1 (7 bases). Input material: blood. The CDR3 reads CASSPAQGTPYEQYF. The CDR3 DNA follows: TGTGCCAGCTCACCAGCACAGGGGACTCCCTACGAGCAGTACTTC. Based on the CDR3 plus reference TRBV18 and TRBJ2-7, the full variable domain is NAGVMQNPRHLVRRRGQEARLRCSPMKGHSHVYWYRQLPEEGLKFMVYLQKENIIDESGMPKERFSAEFPKEGPSILRIQQVVRGDSAAYFCASSPAQGTPYEQYFGPGTRLTVT.